Shown below are 4 T cell receptor beta chains from a single sample sequenced in a study of shared clonotypes between healthy human individuals. The repertoire was sequenced with immunoSEQ multiplex PCR; TCRdb's copy has only in-frame clones and lacks some. The sample has about 820,000 clones; more than 85% are singletons. CD45RO-negative CD8 cells positively selected for CCR7 made up the naive population, which excluded terminally differentiated effector memory CD45RA+ cells. Sequenced material: naive CD8+ T cells sorted from blood. Receptors originate from a man aged 30 to 39 in good health.

The V and J genes are TRBV4-1 and TRBJ2-3; TRBD1 is a possible D gene (5 bases). V was trimmed by 0 bases and J by 3 bases, leaving 10 bases between them. The CDR3 loop spans 15 amino acids. The V gene's germline CDR1 is MGHRA and CDR2 YSYEKL. For the CDR3, the DNA is TGCGCCAGCAGCCAAGAACAGGATGAGACAGATACGCAGTATTTT. Encoded protein: CASSQEQDETDTQYF.

This clone was observed a single time. V gene TRBV11-2 combines with J gene TRBJ2-2; weak D call: TRBD2 (5 bases). Germline CDR1 and CDR2: SGHAT and FQNNGV. Trimming took off 1 base at V and 3 bases at J, with 15 bases between the two ends. This CDR3 is built from 17 residues. This chain's CDR3 is CASSLASPQQYTGELFF. CDR3 nucleotides: TGTGCCAGCAGCTTAGCTAGCCCACAACAATACACCGGGGAGCTGTTTTTT.

The chain combines TRBV9 with TRBJ2-1; TRBD2 matches at 8 bases. V was pared by 3 bases and J by 1 base, with 6 bases of the junction left unmatched. Germline loops: CDR1 SGDLS, CDR2 YYNGEE. The CDR3 totals 16 residues. The CDR3 DNA sequence: TGTGCCAGCAGCGCCCTAGCGGGTGTATCCTACAATGAGCAGTTCTTC. It specifies CASSALAGVSYNEQFF.

The chain is built from TRBV6-5 and TRBJ1-2, with D uncertain. The germline V and J ends were trimmed by 0 bases and 7 bases, with 6 bases remaining between them. The CDR3 runs 12 residues. Germline V lookup: CDR1 MNHEY, CDR2 SVGAGI. The CDR3 DNA reads as TGTGCCAGCAGTTACTCGAATGTTGGCTACACCTTC. It is translated as CASSYSNVGYTF.